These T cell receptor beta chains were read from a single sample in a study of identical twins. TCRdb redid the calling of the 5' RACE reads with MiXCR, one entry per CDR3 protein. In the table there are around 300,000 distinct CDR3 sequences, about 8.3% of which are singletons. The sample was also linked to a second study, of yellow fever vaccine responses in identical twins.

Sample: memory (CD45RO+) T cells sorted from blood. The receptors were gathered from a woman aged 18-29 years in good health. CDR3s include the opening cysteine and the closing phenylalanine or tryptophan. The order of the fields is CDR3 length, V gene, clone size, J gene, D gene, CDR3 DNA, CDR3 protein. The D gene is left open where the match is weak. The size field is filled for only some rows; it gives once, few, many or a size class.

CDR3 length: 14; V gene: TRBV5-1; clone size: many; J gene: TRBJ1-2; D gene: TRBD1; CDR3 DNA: TGCGCCAGCAGCGCGGACAGGGGAGGGTATGGCTACACCTTC; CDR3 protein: CASSADRGGYGYTF
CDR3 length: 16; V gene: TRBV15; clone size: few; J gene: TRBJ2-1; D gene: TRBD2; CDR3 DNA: TGTGCCACCAGCAGAGATCGGCTAGCGGGGTCTCGCCAGCAGTTCTTC; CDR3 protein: CATSRDRLAGSRQQFF
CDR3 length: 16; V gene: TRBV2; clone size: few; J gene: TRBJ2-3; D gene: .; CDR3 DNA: TGTGCCAGCAGTGAAGATTGGGGGCCAAGCACAGATACGCAGTATTTT; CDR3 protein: CASSEDWGPSTDTQYF
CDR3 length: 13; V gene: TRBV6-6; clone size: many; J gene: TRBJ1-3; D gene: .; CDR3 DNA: TGTGCCAGCAGTTACTCGGAGGGAAACACCATATATTTT; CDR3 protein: CASSYSEGNTIYF
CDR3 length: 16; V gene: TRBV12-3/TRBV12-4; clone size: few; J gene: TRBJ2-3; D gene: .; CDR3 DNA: TGTGCCAGCAGTTCGCTCGCGAGAGATAGGTCAGATACGCAGTATTTT; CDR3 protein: CASSSLARDRSDTQYF
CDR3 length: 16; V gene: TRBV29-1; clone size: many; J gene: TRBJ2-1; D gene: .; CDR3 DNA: TGCAGCGTTGAATTTGGCCAGCCATTCTCCTACAATGAGCAGTTCTTC; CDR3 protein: CSVEFGQPFSYNEQFF
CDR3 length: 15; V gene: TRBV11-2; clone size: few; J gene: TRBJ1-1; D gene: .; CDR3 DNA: TGTGCCAGCAGCTTAGAAGGGGGGGTGAACACTGAAGCTTTCTTT; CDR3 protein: CASSLEGGVNTEAFF
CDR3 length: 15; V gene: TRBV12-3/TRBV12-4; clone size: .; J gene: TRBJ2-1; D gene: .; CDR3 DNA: TGTGCCAGCAGTTTATGGTGGGGGACCTACAATGAGCAGTTCTTC; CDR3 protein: CASSLWWGTYNEQFF
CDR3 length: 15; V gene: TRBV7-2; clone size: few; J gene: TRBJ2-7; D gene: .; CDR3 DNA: TGTGCCAGCAGCTTAGGACAAGGCTCAGTCTACGAGCAGTACTTC; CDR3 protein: CASSLGQGSVYEQYF
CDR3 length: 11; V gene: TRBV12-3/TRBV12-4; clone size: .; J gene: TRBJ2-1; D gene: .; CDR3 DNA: TGTGCCAGCAGTTTAATGAATGAGCAGTTCTTC; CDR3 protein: CASSLMNEQFF
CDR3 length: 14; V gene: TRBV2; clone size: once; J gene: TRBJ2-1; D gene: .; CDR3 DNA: TGTGCCAGCAGTGAAGCGGGCAGCTACAATGAGCAGTTCTTC; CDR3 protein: CASSEAGSYNEQFF
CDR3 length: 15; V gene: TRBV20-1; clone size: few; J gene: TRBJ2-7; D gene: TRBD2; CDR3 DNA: TGCAGTGCTTCTAGAGGAGGGACTAGCCTCTACGAGCAGTACTTC; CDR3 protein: CSASRGGTSLYEQYF
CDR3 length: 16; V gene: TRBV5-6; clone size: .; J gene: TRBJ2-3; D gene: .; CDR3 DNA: TGTGCCAGCAGCTTGGCTTTGGGGGGGGGCGCCGATACGCAGTATTTT; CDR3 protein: CASSLALGGGADTQYF
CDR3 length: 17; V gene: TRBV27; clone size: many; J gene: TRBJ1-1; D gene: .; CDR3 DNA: TGTGCCAGCAGACCGATGCCGGGCCTCCAAGTGGGCACTGAAGCTTTCTTT; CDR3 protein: CASRPMPGLQVGTEAFF
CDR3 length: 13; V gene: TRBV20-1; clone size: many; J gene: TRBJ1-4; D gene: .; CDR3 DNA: TGCAGTGCTAGACAGGCAACTAATGAAAAACTGTTTTTT; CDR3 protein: CSARQATNEKLFF
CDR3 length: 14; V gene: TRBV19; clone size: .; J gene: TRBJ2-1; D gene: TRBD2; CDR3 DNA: TGTGCTTCCCGACTAGCGGGGGGGCCAAATGAGCAGTTCTTC; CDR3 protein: CASRLAGGPNEQFF
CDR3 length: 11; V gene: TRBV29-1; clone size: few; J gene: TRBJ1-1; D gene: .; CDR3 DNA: TGCAGCGTCAGCGGGGAGGTTGAAGCTTTCTTT; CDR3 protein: CSVSGEVEAFF
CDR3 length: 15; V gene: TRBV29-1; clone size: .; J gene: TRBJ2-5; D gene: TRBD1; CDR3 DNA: TGCAGCGTTGAAGATTGGACAGGGGGCGCCGGGACCCAGTACTTC; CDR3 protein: CSVEDWTGGAGTQYF
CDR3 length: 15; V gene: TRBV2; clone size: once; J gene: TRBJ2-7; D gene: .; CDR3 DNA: TGTGCCAGAAGTGGGACGAGACAAATTCCCTACGAGCAGTACTTC; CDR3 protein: CARSGTRQIPYEQYF
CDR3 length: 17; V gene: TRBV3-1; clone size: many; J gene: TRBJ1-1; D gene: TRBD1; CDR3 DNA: TGTGCCAGCAGCACCCAAGGACAGGGGAATATGAACACTGAAGCTTTCTTT; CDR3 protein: CASSTQGQGNMNTEAFF
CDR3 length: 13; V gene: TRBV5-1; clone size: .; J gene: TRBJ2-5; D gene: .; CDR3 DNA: TGCGCCAGCAGCTTGGGTAGTAAAGAGACCCAGTACTTC; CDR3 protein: CASSLGSKETQYF
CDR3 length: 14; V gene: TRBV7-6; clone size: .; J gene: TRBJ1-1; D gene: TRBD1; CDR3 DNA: TGTGCCAGCAGCACCCGACAGGGCGGGACTGAAGCTTTCTTT; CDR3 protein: CASSTRQGGTEAFF
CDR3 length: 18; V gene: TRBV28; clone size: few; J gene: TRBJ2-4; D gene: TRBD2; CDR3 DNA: TGTGCCAGCAGTTTTAGCGGGAGGGCCGCAGGGCAATCGGACATTCAGTACTTC; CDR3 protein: CASSFSGRAAGQSDIQYF
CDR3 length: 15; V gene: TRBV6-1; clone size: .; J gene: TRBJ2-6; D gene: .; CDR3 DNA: TGTGCCAGCAGTGAACAGGGAGCCGGGGCCAACGTCCTGACTTTC; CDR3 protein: CASSEQGAGANVLTF
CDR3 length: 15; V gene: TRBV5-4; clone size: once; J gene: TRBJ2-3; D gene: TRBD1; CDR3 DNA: TGTGCCAGCAGCAAGGACAGGGGGCTTGCAGATACGCAGTATTTT; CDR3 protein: CASSKDRGLADTQYF
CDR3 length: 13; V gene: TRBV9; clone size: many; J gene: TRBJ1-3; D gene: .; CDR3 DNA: TGTGCCAGCAGCCAAGGACAGGGAAACACCATATATTTT; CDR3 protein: CASSQGQGNTIYF
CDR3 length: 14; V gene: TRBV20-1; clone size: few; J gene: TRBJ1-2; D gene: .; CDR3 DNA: TGCAGTGCTCGTGAGTCAGGGTACCACTATGGCTACACCTTC; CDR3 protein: CSARESGYHYGYTF
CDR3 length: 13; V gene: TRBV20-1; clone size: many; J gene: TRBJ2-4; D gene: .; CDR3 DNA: TGCAGTGCCCCCCCCTGGGGCAAAAACATTCAGTACTTC; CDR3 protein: CSAPPWGKNIQYF
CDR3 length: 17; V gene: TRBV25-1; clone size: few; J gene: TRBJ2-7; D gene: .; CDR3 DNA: TGTGCCAGCAGTAGAGGGGGAACCTTAGGCGGGGCCTACGAGCAGTACTTC; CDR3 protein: CASSRGGTLGGAYEQYF
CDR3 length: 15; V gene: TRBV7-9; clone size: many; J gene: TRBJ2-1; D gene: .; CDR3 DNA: TGTGCCAGCAGGGATAGCGGAAGCTCCTACAATGAGCAGTTCTTC; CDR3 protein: CASRDSGSSYNEQFF
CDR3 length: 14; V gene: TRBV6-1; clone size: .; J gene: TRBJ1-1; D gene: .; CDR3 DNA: TGTGCCAGCAGTGAGCTGCAGGGTCGGACTGAAGCTTTCTTT; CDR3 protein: CASSELQGRTEAFF
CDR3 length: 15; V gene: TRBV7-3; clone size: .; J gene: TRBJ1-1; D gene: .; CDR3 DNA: TGTGCCAGCAGCCCATACGGGGGAATTAACACTGAAGCTTTCTTT; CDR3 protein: CASSPYGGINTEAFF
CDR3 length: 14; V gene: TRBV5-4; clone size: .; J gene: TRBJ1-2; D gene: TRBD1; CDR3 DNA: TGTGCCAGCAACCAGGACAGGGGAGACTATGGCTACACCTTC; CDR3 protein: CASNQDRGDYGYTF
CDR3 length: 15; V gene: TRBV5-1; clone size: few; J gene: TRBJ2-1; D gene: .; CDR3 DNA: TGCGCCAGCACCCCGGGTGAGGCCGAGGTTGATGAGCAGTTCTTC; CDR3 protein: CASTPGEAEVDEQFF
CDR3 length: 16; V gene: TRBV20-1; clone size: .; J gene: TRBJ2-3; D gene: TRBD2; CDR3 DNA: TGCAGTGCGTCTAGAGTAGCGGGGGGCCTGACAGATACGCAGTATTTT; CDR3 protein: CSASRVAGGLTDTQYF
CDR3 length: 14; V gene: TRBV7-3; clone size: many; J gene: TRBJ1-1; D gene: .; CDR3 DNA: TGTGCCAGCAGCTTGTTAGGAGGAAACACTGAAGCTTTCTTT; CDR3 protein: CASSLLGGNTEAFF
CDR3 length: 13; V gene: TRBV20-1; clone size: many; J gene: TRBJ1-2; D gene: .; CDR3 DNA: TGCAGTGTCTCCCCCCGGGGCCGGGGTGGCTACACCTTC; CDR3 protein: CSVSPRGRGGYTF
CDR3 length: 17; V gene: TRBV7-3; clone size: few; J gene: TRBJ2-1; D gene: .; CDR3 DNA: TGTGCCAGCAGCAGAGGGTCACACACTATCGAACGTGTTGAGCAGTTCTTC; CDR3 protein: CASSRGSHTIERVEQFF
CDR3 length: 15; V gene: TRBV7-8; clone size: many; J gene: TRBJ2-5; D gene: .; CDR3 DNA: TGTGCCAGCAGCTTAATGACTACCACCCAAGAGACCCAGTACTTC; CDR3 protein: CASSLMTTTQETQYF
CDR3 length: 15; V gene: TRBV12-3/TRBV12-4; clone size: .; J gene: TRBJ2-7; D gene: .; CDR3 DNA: TGTGCCAGCAGTTTGTGGCTAGCGTATTCGTACGAGCAGTACTTC; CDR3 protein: CASSLWLAYSYEQYF
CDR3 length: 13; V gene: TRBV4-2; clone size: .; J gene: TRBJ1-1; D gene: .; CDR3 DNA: TGTGCCAGCAGCCAAGATTTAGAACCAGAAGCTTTCTTT; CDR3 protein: CASSQDLEPEAFF
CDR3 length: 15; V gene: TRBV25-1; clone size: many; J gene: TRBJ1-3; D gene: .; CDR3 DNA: TGTGCCAGCAGTGCCCCTAGGAGGACAGGAAACACCATATATTTT; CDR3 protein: CASSAPRRTGNTIYF
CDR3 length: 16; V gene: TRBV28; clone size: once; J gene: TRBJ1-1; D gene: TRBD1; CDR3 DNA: TGTGCCAGCAGTTCTCCTCACAGGGGACTGAACACTGAAGCTTTCTTT; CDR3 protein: CASSSPHRGLNTEAFF
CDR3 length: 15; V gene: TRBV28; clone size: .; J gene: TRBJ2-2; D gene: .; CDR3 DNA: TGTGCCAGCAGTCCAGGGGTATTCGACACCGGGGAGCTGTTTTTT; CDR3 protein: CASSPGVFDTGELFF
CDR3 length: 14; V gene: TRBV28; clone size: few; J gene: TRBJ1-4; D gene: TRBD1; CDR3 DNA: TGTGCCAGCAGTCCCGGACAGGAAAATGAAAAACTGTTTTTT; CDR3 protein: CASSPGQENEKLFF
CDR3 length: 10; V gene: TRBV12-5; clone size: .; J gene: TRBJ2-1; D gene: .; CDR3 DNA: TGTGCTCGAGCAAGCAATGAGCAGTTCTTC; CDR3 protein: CARASNEQFF
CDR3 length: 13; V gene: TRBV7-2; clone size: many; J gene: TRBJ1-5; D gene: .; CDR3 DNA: TGTGCCAGCAGCACACGGCGCAATCAGCCCCAGCATTTT; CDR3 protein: CASSTRRNQPQHF
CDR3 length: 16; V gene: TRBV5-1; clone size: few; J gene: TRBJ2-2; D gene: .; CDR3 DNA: TGCGCCAGCAGCTTGGTTTCAGGGCTAAACACCGGGGAGCTGTTTTTT; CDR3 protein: CASSLVSGLNTGELFF
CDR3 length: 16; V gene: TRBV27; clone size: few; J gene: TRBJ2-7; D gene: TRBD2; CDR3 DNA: TGTGCCAGCAGTTTAACGGAGACTAGCGGGATCTACGAGCAGTACTTC; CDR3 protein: CASSLTETSGIYEQYF
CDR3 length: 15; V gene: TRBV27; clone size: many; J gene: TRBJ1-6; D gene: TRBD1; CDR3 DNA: TGTGCCAGCACTTTAGGGACAGCTAATAATTCACCCCTCCACTTT; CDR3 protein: CASTLGTANNSPLHF
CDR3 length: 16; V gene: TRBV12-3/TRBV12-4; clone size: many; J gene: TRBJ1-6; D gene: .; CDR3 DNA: TGTGCCAGCAGCAAACAAGAAGGGTCCTATAATTCACCCCTCCACTTT; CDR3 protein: CASSKQEGSYNSPLHF
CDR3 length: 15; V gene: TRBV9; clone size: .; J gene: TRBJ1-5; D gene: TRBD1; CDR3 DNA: TGTGCCAGCAGCGTAGATGGACAGGGCAATCAGCCCCAGCATTTT; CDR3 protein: CASSVDGQGNQPQHF